The clone carrying this T cell receptor (beta chain) appeared a single time. The antigen remains undetermined. In the PCR, 60 Vbeta and 13 Jbeta primers were used. Authors' methods: Later reanalysis found about 80 million unique TCR beta chains, some 10 million of them shared. TCRdb's table, derived via immunoSEQ multiplex PCR, lists solely in-frame clones and lacks some. That table gives V, J and clone size, and the DNA gave D and trimming. This sample has roughly 170,000 clones, with 75% to 90% found just once. These data are taken from a study of cytomegalovirus exposure and HLA in healthy donors. Study-wide findings and caveats: Across donors, most TCRs were seen rarely, yet some public ones were widespread. Sequences of the TCR beta chain were said to predict the HLA-A and HLA-B alleles of most subjects accurately. As a later analysis showed, a missense DCLRE1C variant was linked to trimming of TCR beta V- and J-genes.

The V end was cut by 4 bases, the J end by 6 bases, with 9 bases between. The germline V gene has CDR1 DFQATT and CDR2 SNEGSKA (reference sequence). The CDR3 is 11 residues long. The rearrangement links TRBV20-1 to TRBJ1-1, with D maybe TRBD1 (5 bases). The sample comprised PBMCs. The TCR was taken from a man aged 25 to 45 in good health and CMV-seropositive. The CDR3: CSAKGAAEAFF. The CDR3 DNA follows: TGCAGTGCTAAAGGGGCTGCTGAAGCTTTCTTT.